This TCR beta chain was identified in a study of blood T cells in healthy people across ages. Notes on the study in general: Older individuals had lower TCR beta diversity per million T cells (the decline was roughly linear). Donor CMV infection status was unknown, possibly confounding age-related changes in expanded clonotypes. The long-lived group displayed more naive CD4+ cells, plus higher diversity, than the aged donors did.

A second about 7 to 11 cycle PCR used barcoded and J-beta primers. CDR3-containing paired-end reads numbering at least 2.5 million came from each sample. A single record per CDR3 protein comes from TCRdb applying MiXCR to the 5' RACE reads. The sample holds fewer than 1,000,000 distinct CDR3 sequences, around 42% seen once. The CDR3 consists of 15 residues. Per germline, CDR1 SGHTA and CDR2 FQGNSA. This clonotype showed up just a few times. Its cognate antigen is unknown. This may arise from a read error, as a much more abundant clone is one base away. The receptor's source is a man aged 60-69 years in good health. The chain uses TRBV7-2 and TRBJ2-1, with D unclear. The J call may not be correct, given that the DNA end is closer to TRBJ2-7. The sample consisted of blood. CDR3 sequence: CASSSLFISYNEQYF. The CDR3 DNA follows: TGTGCCAGCAGCTCACTCTTTATCTCCTACAATGAGCAGTACTTC.